This TCR beta chain derives from a study of a mutant IDH1 vaccine in newly diagnosed glioma. Overall study: Vaccination began 4-6 weeks post radiotherapy alone, or with temozolomide cycles. Sex distribution of treated patients was roughly 62% male and around 40% female; mean age was about 40 years.

Sequencing was performed with immunoSEQ multiplex PCR; in TCRdb, only in-frame clones are kept and a portion is missing. The data show approximately 50,000 clones, less than 90% seen once. In the case of this clone: Its antigen remains unidentified.

Time point described: week 35, safety follow-up. Every vaccine dose comprised 300 ug of mutant IDH1 20-mer peptide plus topical imiquimod. The sample here was PBMCs, taken from a glioma patient whose treatment included an IDH1 peptide vaccine. This receptor was identified in a man aged 40-55 years with glioma.

The CDR3 sequence is CASSSIEIPYEQYF. In DNA, the CDR3 is TGCGCCAGCAGCTCCATTGAGATCCCCTACGAGCAGTACTTC. The chain couples TRBV5-1 to TRBJ2-7; no clear D. CDR3 length: 14 residues. CDR1 and CDR2 from the germline V gene are SGHRS and YFSETQ. The germline V and J ends were trimmed by 3 bases and 2 bases, with 12 bases remaining between them.